This is a list of T cell receptor beta chains from one sample in a study of blood T cell repertoires in COVID-19. Using immunoSEQ multiplex PCR, the repertoire was profiled, and TCRdb retains in-frame clones only, with some absent. The table includes some 310,000 clones, around 89% detected once. The sequenced material came from peripheral blood. These receptor sequences come from a woman between 35 and 50 years old with COVID-19, enrolled during active disease. The CDR3 runs from the conserved cysteine through the conserved F or W. D genes are given only for firm matches. Expanded clones get a size class; other rows say once, few or many, or leave the size out.

TRBV25-1	TRBJ2-5	NA	NA	TGTGCCAGCAGTACGGTGGAGACCCAGTACTTC	CASSTVETQYF
TRBV9	TRBJ1-1	NA	once	TGTGCCAGCAGCCCCGGCGGGCTGAACACTGAAGCTTTCTTT	CASSPGGLNTEAFF
TRBV7-3	TRBJ2-5	NA	NA	TGTGCCAGCAGCTCGAGGTCCGGGACACAACAAGAGACCCAGTACTTC	CASSSRSGTQQETQYF
TRBV4-2	TRBJ1-1	TRBD1	once	TGTGCCAGCAGCCAATACTCAGGACAGGTAACGAACACTGAAGCTTTCTTT	CASSQYSGQVTNTEAFF
TRBV28	TRBJ2-7	TRBD2	once	TGTGCCAGCAGTTTAACGCTAGCGGGAGGCTTGTACTTC	CASSLTLAGGLYF
TRBV30	TRBJ2-5	NA	NA	TGTGCCTGGAGTGTAAACGGTTGGGAGACCCAGTACTTC	CAWSVNGWETQYF
TRBV3-1/TRBV3-2	TRBJ1-2	NA	NA	TGTGCCAGCAGCCAAGCCAGTAACTATGGCTACACCTTC	CASSQASNYGYTF
TRBV27	TRBJ2-7	NA	NA	TGTGCCACCCTTCGGGCAGCGGGTCCGACCTACGAGCAGTACTTC	CATLRAAGPTYEQYF
TRBV29-1	TRBJ1-2	NA	NA	TGCAGCGTTGTTGACAGGTCCTTGACTGGCTACACCTTC	CSVVDRSLTGYTF
TRBV4-3	TRBJ1-5	NA	NA	TGCGCCAGCAGCCAAGAATCAGGCAATCAGCCCCAGCATTTT	CASSQESGNQPQHF
TRBV7-2	TRBJ1-5	NA	NA	TGTGCCAGCAGCCCCTCCCTTGAGCCCCAGCATTTT	CASSPSLEPQHF
TRBV3-1/TRBV3-2	TRBJ1-2	TRBD1	few	TGTGCCAGCAGCCCCAGGGGGCGCGGTGGCTACACCTTC	CASSPRGRGGYTF
TRBV28	TRBJ1-2	NA	NA	TGTGCCAGCAGTCCCGTCGGCAGGGCGAACTATGGCTACACCTTC	CASSPVGRANYGYTF
TRBV28	TRBJ2-5	TRBD1	once	TGTGCCAGCGGGGACAGGGGGAGAGAGACCCAGTACTTC	CASGDRGRETQYF
TRBV4-3	TRBJ1-5	NA	NA	TGCGCCAGCAGCCAAGATAGCCGGGTCCAGCCCCAGCATTTT	CASSQDSRVQPQHF
TRBV5-5	TRBJ2-5	NA	few	TGTGCCAGCAGCCTAGGGGTCCGGTTAGAGACCCAGTACTTC	CASSLGVRLETQYF
TRBV3-1/TRBV3-2	TRBJ1-1	NA	NA	TGTGCCAGCAGCCAAGTTGGACAAATGAACACTGAAGCTTTCTTT	CASSQVGQMNTEAFF
TRBV6-1	TRBJ1-5	NA	few	TGTGCCAGCAGTGACCGGGACTTTCGTGGCAATCAGCCCCAGCATTTT	CASSDRDFRGNQPQHF
TRBV30	TRBJ1-1	NA	NA	TGTGCCTGGAGTAGACAGGTCCTTGAAGCTTTCTTT	CAWSRQVLEAFF
TRBV7-2	TRBJ1-3	NA	NA	TGTGCCAGCAGTCCGACAGTGACCTCTGGAAACACCATATATTTT	CASSPTVTSGNTIYF
TRBV19	TRBJ2-4	NA	NA	TGTGCCAGTAGTATAGAGACAGGAACCTCCCGGTACTTC	CASSIETGTSRYF
TRBV2	TRBJ1-6	TRBD1	NA	TGTGCCAGCAGGGAAAGACAGGGTTCACCCCTCCACTTT	CASRERQGSPLHF
TRBV24-1	TRBJ1-2	NA	NA	TGTGCCACCAGTGATCGAGACAGGAACTATGGCTACACCTTC	CATSDRDRNYGYTF
TRBV18	TRBJ1-1	TRBD1	NA	TGTGCCAGCTCCGGACAGGGAGGCACTGAAGCTTTCTTT	CASSGQGGTEAFF
TRBV4-1	TRBJ1-5	NA	NA	TGCGCCAGCAGCCAAGATCCCGGGGCAGGACTAAATCAGCCCCAGCATTTT	CASSQDPGAGLNQPQHF
TRBV5-1	TRBJ1-4	NA	NA	TGCGCCAGCAGCTTGCTTACGGGGAATACTGAAAAACTGTTTTTT	CASSLLTGNTEKLFF
TRBV20-1	TRBJ1-5	NA	once	TGCAGTGCTAGTAAACAGGGTGAGAGTCAGCCCCAGCATTTT	CSASKQGESQPQHF
TRBV7-9	TRBJ1-6	NA	NA	TGTGCCAGCAGCTTAGGGGGCTCTAAGGCTCGCTTT	CASSLGGSKARF
TRBV6-6	TRBJ2-1	NA	few	TGTGCCAGCACCGCAGGGCGAAGCAATGAGCAGTTCTTC	CASTAGRSNEQFF
TRBV7-3	TRBJ2-1	TRBD2	NA	TGTGCCAGCAGCTTAACGGGACTAGCGGGAGCGGGGGAGCAGTTCTTC	CASSLTGLAGAGEQFF
TRBV25-1	TRBJ1-5	NA	NA	TGTGCCAGCAGGGGAGGGGGAAACAATCAGCCCCAGCATTTT	CASRGGGNNQPQHF
TRBV4-1	TRBJ1-4	TRBD1	NA	TGCGCCAGCAGAGGCGACAGGGGCAATAATGAAAAACTGTTTTTT	CASRGDRGNNEKLFF
TRBV7-2	TRBJ1-2	TRBD1	NA	TGTGCCAGCAGCCGCCGACAGGGTATAAGTTATGGCTACACCTTC	CASSRRQGISYGYTF
TRBV19	TRBJ1-2	NA	NA	TGTGCCAGTAGTATACCACAGAACTATGGCTACACCTTC	CASSIPQNYGYTF
TRBV29-1	TRBJ2-3	NA	NA	TGCAGCGTTGTGGCAAGGGAGTGGGATACGCAGTATTTT	CSVVAREWDTQYF
TRBV5-3	TRBJ2-1	TRBD2	once	TGTGCCAGAAGCAAGTTCCGAGGACTAGCGGGATCTGAGCAGTTCTTC	CARSKFRGLAGSEQFF
TRBV7-2	TRBJ1-2	NA	NA	TGTGCCAGCAGCTTAGAGTTCTGGGGAGGCGGCTACACCTTC	CASSLEFWGGGYTF